A selection of T cell receptor beta chains follows, all from one sample in a study of T cells after somatic rescue of genetic block. Data came from immunoSEQ multiplex PCR; TCRdb stores just in-frame clones and leaves some out. The data show 68,000 or so clones, with 85% to 95% seen just once and 2.9% held by the top ten. The source material was peripheral blood mononuclear cells (PBMCs). The receptors were sampled from a man aged 35 to 55. Each CDR3 is given with its conserved first and last residue. The order of the fields is clone size, CDR3 length, V gene, J gene, D gene, CDR3 protein, CDR3 DNA. A D gene is named only where the DNA matches it firmly. Some rows mark clone size as missing; the rest say once, few, many or name a class of expanded clone.

abundance: -
len: 15
v_gene: TRBV5-1
j_gene: TRBJ2-7
d_gene: -
CDR3aa: CASSYRGTGTYEQYF
CDR3nt: TGCGCCAGCAGCTACCGTGGCACAGGCACTTACGAGCAGTACTTC

abundance: -
len: 13
v_gene: TRBV6-6
j_gene: TRBJ1-1
d_gene: TRBD1
CDR3aa: CASTGQGNTEAFF
CDR3nt: TGTGCCAGCACCGGACAGGGAAACACTGAAGCTTTCTTT

abundance: -
len: 14
v_gene: TRBV5-1
j_gene: TRBJ1-1
d_gene: -
CDR3aa: CASSLDGMNTEAFF
CDR3nt: TGCGCCAGCAGCTTGGATGGGATGAACACTGAAGCTTTCTTT

abundance: -
len: 15
v_gene: TRBV5-4
j_gene: TRBJ2-5
d_gene: -
CDR3aa: CASSLVGGGLETQYF
CDR3nt: TGTGCCAGCAGCTTGGTGGGGGGGGGCCTAGAGACCCAGTACTTC

abundance: -
len: 15
v_gene: TRBV7-9
j_gene: TRBJ1-2
d_gene: TRBD1
CDR3aa: CASSLVGTGGDGYTF
CDR3nt: TGTGCCAGCAGCTTAGTGGGGACAGGGGGCGACGGCTACACCTTC

abundance: few
len: 13
v_gene: TRBV11-2
j_gene: TRBJ2-5
d_gene: TRBD2
CDR3aa: CASTNGLAGTQYF
CDR3nt: TGTGCCAGCACCAACGGACTAGCGGGGACCCAGTACTTC

abundance: -
len: 16
v_gene: TRBV7-6
j_gene: TRBJ2-2
d_gene: TRBD2
CDR3aa: CASRASGSWGTGELFF
CDR3nt: TGTGCCAGCAGGGCGAGCGGGAGTTGGGGCACCGGGGAGCTGTTTTTT

abundance: -
len: 10
v_gene: TRBV19
j_gene: TRBJ1-4
d_gene: -
CDR3aa: CASGFEKLFF
CDR3nt: TGTGCCAGTGGGTTTGAAAAACTGTTTTTT

abundance: -
len: 13
v_gene: TRBV18
j_gene: TRBJ1-1
d_gene: -
CDR3aa: CASSPPEGTEAFF
CDR3nt: TGTGCCAGCTCACCACCGGAGGGCACTGAAGCTTTCTTT

abundance: -
len: 13
v_gene: TRBV7-9
j_gene: TRBJ2-5
d_gene: -
CDR3aa: CASSLGLRETQYF
CDR3nt: TGTGCCAGCAGCTTAGGGCTAAGAGAGACCCAGTACTTC

abundance: -
len: 16
v_gene: TRBV4-1
j_gene: TRBJ2-7
d_gene: TRBD1
CDR3aa: CASSQGPGTGEGEQYF
CDR3nt: TGCGCCAGCAGCCAAGGGCCCGGGACAGGGGAAGGCGAGCAGTACTTC

abundance: once
len: 12
v_gene: TRBV19
j_gene: TRBJ1-2
d_gene: TRBD1
CDR3aa: CASTDRGYGYTF
CDR3nt: TGTGCCAGTACTGACAGGGGCTATGGCTACACCTTC

abundance: -
len: 16
v_gene: TRBV6-5
j_gene: TRBJ2-7
d_gene: TRBD2
CDR3aa: CASSYSGTSGSYEQYF
CDR3nt: TGTGCCAGCAGTTACTCTGGGACTAGCGGCTCCTACGAGCAGTACTTC

abundance: -
len: 11
v_gene: TRBV6-6
j_gene: TRBJ1-4
d_gene: -
CDR3aa: CASRGGEKLFF
CDR3nt: TGTGCCAGCAGGGGGGGAGAAAAACTGTTTTTT

abundance: -
len: 15
v_gene: TRBV21-1
j_gene: TRBJ1-5
d_gene: -
CDR3aa: CASSDSGTENQPQHF
CDR3nt: TGTGCCAGCAGCGACTCCGGGACAGAAAATCAGCCCCAGCATTTT

abundance: -
len: 14
v_gene: TRBV6-1
j_gene: TRBJ1-2
d_gene: -
CDR3aa: CASSEVWEIGGYTF
CDR3nt: TGTGCCAGCAGTGAAGTTTGGGAAATTGGAGGCTACACCTTC

abundance: -
len: 14
v_gene: TRBV2
j_gene: TRBJ1-4
d_gene: -
CDR3aa: CASSRDAANEKLFF
CDR3nt: TGTGCCAGCAGCAGGGACGCCGCTAATGAAAAACTGTTTTTT

abundance: -
len: 11
v_gene: TRBV7-9
j_gene: TRBJ2-1
d_gene: -
CDR3aa: CASSPHDEQFF
CDR3nt: TGTGCCAGCAGTCCCCACGATGAGCAGTTCTTC

abundance: once
len: 14
v_gene: TRBV7-9
j_gene: TRBJ1-1
d_gene: -
CDR3aa: CASSLKGLNTEAFF
CDR3nt: TGTGCCAGCAGCTTAAAAGGGTTGAACACTGAAGCTTTCTTT

abundance: -
len: 14
v_gene: TRBV2
j_gene: TRBJ1-4
d_gene: TRBD1
CDR3aa: CASSRTGLNEKLFF
CDR3nt: TGTGCCAGCTCCCGGACAGGCCTTAATGAAAAACTGTTTTTT

abundance: -
len: 12
v_gene: TRBV10-3
j_gene: TRBJ1-2
d_gene: -
CDR3aa: CASTPGDYGYTF
CDR3nt: TGTGCCAGCACTCCGGGTGACTATGGCTACACCTTC

abundance: -
len: 15
v_gene: TRBV5-1
j_gene: TRBJ2-3
d_gene: -
CDR3aa: CASSPPSLRVDTQYF
CDR3nt: TGCGCCAGCAGCCCCCCGAGCCTACGGGTTGATACGCAGTATTTT

abundance: -
len: 12
v_gene: TRBV28
j_gene: TRBJ2-3
d_gene: -
CDR3aa: CASRPLAGTQYF
CDR3nt: TGTGCCAGCAGACCCCTAGCTGGTACGCAGTATTTT

abundance: once
len: 14
v_gene: TRBV18
j_gene: TRBJ1-1
d_gene: -
CDR3aa: CASSPQRGDTEAFF
CDR3nt: TGTGCCAGCTCACCACAGAGGGGGGATACTGAAGCTTTCTTT

abundance: once
len: 17
v_gene: TRBV28
j_gene: TRBJ1-1
d_gene: -
CDR3aa: CASSSSLGVGMNTEAFF
CDR3nt: TGTGCCAGCAGTTCCTCCCTCGGCGTAGGAATGAACACTGAAGCTTTCTTT

abundance: -
len: 14
v_gene: TRBV4-2
j_gene: TRBJ2-3
d_gene: -
CDR3aa: CASSQESRIDTQYF
CDR3nt: TGTGCCAGCAGCCAAGAGTCTCGGATAGATACGCAGTATTTT

abundance: -
len: 14
v_gene: TRBV11-2
j_gene: TRBJ2-1
d_gene: -
CDR3aa: CASSLMVQGGEQFF
CDR3nt: TGTGCCAGCAGCTTGATGGTTCAGGGGGGTGAGCAGTTCTTC

abundance: -
len: 17
v_gene: TRBV5-1
j_gene: TRBJ2-1
d_gene: TRBD2
CDR3aa: CASSLASSGASYNEQFF
CDR3nt: TGCGCCAGCAGCCTTGCCTCTAGCGGAGCCTCCTACAATGAGCAGTTCTTC

abundance: -
len: 17
v_gene: TRBV6-1
j_gene: TRBJ2-1
d_gene: -
CDR3aa: CASSEAQGTTLYNEQFF
CDR3nt: TGTGCCAGCAGTGAAGCGCAGGGGACGACATTGTACAATGAGCAGTTCTTC

abundance: -
len: 14
v_gene: TRBV18
j_gene: TRBJ2-5
d_gene: TRBD2
CDR3aa: CASSLGLGVETQYF
CDR3nt: TGTGCCAGCTCACTTGGACTAGGGGTTGAGACCCAGTACTTC

abundance: -
len: 17
v_gene: TRBV6-1
j_gene: TRBJ1-1
d_gene: TRBD1
CDR3aa: CASSESRMGTGNTEAFF
CDR3nt: TGTGCCAGCAGTGAATCTAGGATGGGGACAGGGAACACTGAAGCTTTCTTT

abundance: -
len: 13
v_gene: TRBV10-2
j_gene: TRBJ1-1
d_gene: -
CDR3aa: CASSREENTEAFF
CDR3nt: TGCGCCAGCAGCAGGGAGGAGAACACTGAAGCTTTCTTT

abundance: -
len: 15
v_gene: TRBV30
j_gene: TRBJ2-5
d_gene: -
CDR3aa: CAWSTTVTLGETQYF
CDR3nt: TGTGCCTGGAGTACGACAGTTACTCTGGGGGAGACCCAGTACTTC

abundance: -
len: 16
v_gene: TRBV5-1
j_gene: TRBJ2-1
d_gene: TRBD2
CDR3aa: CASSLPSGSSYNEQFF
CDR3nt: TGCGCCAGCAGCTTGCCCAGCGGGAGCTCCTACAATGAGCAGTTCTTC

abundance: -
len: 14
v_gene: TRBV4-1
j_gene: TRBJ2-3
d_gene: TRBD2
CDR3aa: CASSPLAGTDTQYF
CDR3nt: TGCGCCAGCAGCCCATTAGCGGGGACAGATACGCAGTATTTT

abundance: -
len: 13
v_gene: TRBV7-2
j_gene: TRBJ1-5
d_gene: -
CDR3aa: CAGSRTASQPQHF
CDR3nt: TGTGCCGGATCTCGGACAGCTAGTCAGCCCCAGCATTTT

abundance: -
len: 13
v_gene: TRBV19
j_gene: TRBJ2-3
d_gene: -
CDR3aa: CASREGGTDTQYF
CDR3nt: TGTGCCAGTAGGGAGGGGGGCACAGATACGCAGTATTTT

abundance: -
len: 13
v_gene: TRBV5-1
j_gene: TRBJ1-2
d_gene: TRBD1
CDR3aa: CASTPGTGLSYTF
CDR3nt: TGCGCCAGCACACCAGGGACAGGACTTAGCTACACCTTC

abundance: -
len: 14
v_gene: TRBV7-6
j_gene: TRBJ2-5
d_gene: TRBD2
CDR3aa: CASSTSGTQETQYF
CDR3nt: TGTGCCAGCAGCACTAGCGGGACCCAAGAGACCCAGTACTTC

abundance: -
len: 16
v_gene: TRBV7-9
j_gene: TRBJ1-3
d_gene: TRBD1
CDR3aa: CASSLEGRGRINTIYF
CDR3nt: TGTGCCAGCAGCTTAGAGGGCAGGGGGCGTATAAACACCATATATTTT

abundance: -
len: 14
v_gene: TRBV28
j_gene: TRBJ2-7
d_gene: TRBD1
CDR3aa: CASRNRGPNYEQYF
CDR3nt: TGTGCCAGCAGGAACAGGGGACCTAACTACGAGCAGTACTTC

abundance: -
len: 14
v_gene: TRBV2
j_gene: TRBJ1-1
d_gene: -
CDR3aa: CASSRTLLGPEAFF
CDR3nt: TGTGCCAGCAGTCGGACCCTTCTAGGACCTGAAGCTTTCTTT

abundance: -
len: 15
v_gene: TRBV6-5
j_gene: TRBJ2-1
d_gene: TRBD2
CDR3aa: CASSSRGGNYNEQFF
CDR3nt: TGTGCCAGCAGCTCCCGCGGGGGTAACTACAATGAGCAGTTCTTC

abundance: -
len: 19
v_gene: TRBV7-2
j_gene: TRBJ2-1
d_gene: TRBD2
CDR3aa: CASSFPGLAVRGRYNEQFF
CDR3nt: TGTGCCAGCAGCTTTCCGGGACTAGCGGTAAGAGGTCGGTACAATGAGCAGTTCTTC

abundance: -
len: 13
v_gene: TRBV5-1
j_gene: TRBJ2-7
d_gene: TRBD2
CDR3aa: CASRRTSYPEQYF
CDR3nt: TGCGCCAGCCGGAGGACTAGCTACCCCGAGCAGTACTTC

abundance: -
len: 14
v_gene: TRBV7-8
j_gene: TRBJ2-7
d_gene: -
CDR3aa: CASSLAQVGYEQYF
CDR3nt: TGTGCCAGCAGCTTAGCACAAGTCGGCTACGAGCAGTACTTC

abundance: -
len: 15
v_gene: TRBV19
j_gene: TRBJ1-5
d_gene: TRBD1
CDR3aa: CASSRDRSDNQPQHF
CDR3nt: TGTGCCAGTAGTAGGGACAGATCCGACAATCAGCCCCAGCATTTT

abundance: -
len: 13
v_gene: TRBV30
j_gene: TRBJ1-1
d_gene: TRBD1
CDR3aa: CAWIQGANTEAFF
CDR3nt: TGTGCCTGGATACAGGGGGCAAACACTGAAGCTTTCTTT

abundance: -
len: 15
v_gene: TRBV25-1
j_gene: TRBJ2-7
d_gene: TRBD1
CDR3aa: CASSRGGQGSGEQYF
CDR3nt: TGTGCCAGCAGTCGAGGGGGACAGGGGTCGGGCGAGCAGTACTTC

abundance: -
len: 14
v_gene: TRBV2
j_gene: TRBJ1-3
d_gene: -
CDR3aa: CASSADTSGNTIYF
CDR3nt: TGTGCCAGCAGTGCTGATACCTCTGGAAACACCATATATTTT

abundance: -
len: 17
v_gene: TRBV4-1
j_gene: TRBJ1-3
d_gene: -
CDR3aa: CASSQDTGGLSGNTIYF
CDR3nt: TGCGCCAGCAGCCAAGATACCGGTGGGCTCTCTGGAAACACCATATATTTT

abundance: -
len: 14
v_gene: TRBV30
j_gene: TRBJ1-3
d_gene: -
CDR3aa: CAWSNDFAGNTIYF
CDR3nt: TGTGCCTGGAGTAATGACTTTGCTGGAAACACCATATATTTT

abundance: -
len: 17
v_gene: TRBV27
j_gene: TRBJ1-1
d_gene: -
CDR3aa: CASSLSGAVGLGREAFF
CDR3nt: TGTGCCAGCAGTTTATCGGGGGCAGTTGGGTTGGGGAGAGAAGCTTTCTTT